This T cell receptor (beta chain) was identified during a study of blood T cell repertoires in COVID-19. Overall study: Whether acute or convalescent, the COVID-19 samples came from the United States, Italy and Spain. Sample material is recorded as cDNA or gDNA derived from T cells, B-cell-depleted T cells, or PBMCs.

This clone showed up just a few times. In the source study's methods: Researchers report that nucleated cell counts were estimated from reference gene primer amplification. Profiled with immunoSEQ multiplex PCR; TCRdb holds only in-frame clones, not every one. V and J calls and clone size follow that table, whereas D and trimming were derived from the DNA. The sample yields 56,000 or so clones, approximately 85% seen once. The CDR3 extends over 15 amino acids. Trimming removed 0 bases at V and 7 bases at J, with 15 bases between. Germline lookup yields CDR1 MNHEY and CDR2 SVGAGI. The sequence was collected from a human donor in a cohort sampled during active COVID-19. This chain uses TRBV6-5 with TRBJ1-1, with D tentatively TRBD1 (6 bases). The sample taken for sequencing was peripheral blood. CDR3 sequence (DNA): TGTGCCAGCAGTTACTCGACTGGGACACCGATTGAAGCTTTCTTT. Protein: CASSYSTGTPIEAFF.